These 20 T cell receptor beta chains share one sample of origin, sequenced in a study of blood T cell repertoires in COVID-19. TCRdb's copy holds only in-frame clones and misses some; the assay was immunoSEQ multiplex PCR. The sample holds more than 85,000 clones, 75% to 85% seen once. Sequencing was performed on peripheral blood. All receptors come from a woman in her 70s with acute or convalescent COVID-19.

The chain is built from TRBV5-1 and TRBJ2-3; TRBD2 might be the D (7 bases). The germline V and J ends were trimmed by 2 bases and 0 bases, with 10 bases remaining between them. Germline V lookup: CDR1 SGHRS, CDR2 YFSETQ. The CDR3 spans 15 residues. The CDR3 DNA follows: TGCGCCAGCAGCTTCCGGGGGGCTAGCACAGATACGCAGTATTTT. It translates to CASSFRGASTDTQYF.

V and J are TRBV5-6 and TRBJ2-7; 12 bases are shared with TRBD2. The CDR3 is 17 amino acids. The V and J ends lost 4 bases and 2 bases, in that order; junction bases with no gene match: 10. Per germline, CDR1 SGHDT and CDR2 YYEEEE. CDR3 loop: CASSRLRTSGRTYEQYF. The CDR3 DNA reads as TGTGCCAGCAGCCGCCTCCGAACTAGCGGGAGGACCTACGAGCAGTACTTC. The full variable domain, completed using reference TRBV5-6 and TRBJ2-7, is DAGVTQSPTHLIKTRGQQVTLRCSPKSGHDTVSWYQQALGQGPQFIFQYYEEEERQRGNFPDRFSGHQFPNYSSELNVNALLLGDSALYLCASSRLRTSGRTYEQYFGPGTRLTVT.

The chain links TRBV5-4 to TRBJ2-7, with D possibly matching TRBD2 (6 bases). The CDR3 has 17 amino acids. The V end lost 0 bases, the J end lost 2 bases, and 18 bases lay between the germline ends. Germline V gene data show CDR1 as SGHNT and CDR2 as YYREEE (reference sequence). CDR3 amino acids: CASSLGGLGDLAYEQYF. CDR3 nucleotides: TGTGCCAGCAGCTTGGGGGGCTTGGGGGACTTGGCCTACGAGCAGTACTTC.

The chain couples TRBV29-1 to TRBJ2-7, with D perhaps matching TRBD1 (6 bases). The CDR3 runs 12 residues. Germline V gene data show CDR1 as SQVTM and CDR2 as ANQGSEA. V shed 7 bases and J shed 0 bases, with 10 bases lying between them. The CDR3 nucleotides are TGCAGCGGCCGGGACACCTCCTACGAGCAGTACTTC. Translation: CSGRDTSYEQYF.

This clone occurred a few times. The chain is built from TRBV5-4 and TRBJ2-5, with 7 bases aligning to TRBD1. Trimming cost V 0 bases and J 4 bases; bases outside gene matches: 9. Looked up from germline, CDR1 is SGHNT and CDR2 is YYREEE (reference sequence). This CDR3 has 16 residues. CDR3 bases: TGTGCCAGCAGCTTGGTCTCAGGGGGAGTAGCAGAGACCCAGTACTTC. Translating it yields CASSLVSGGVAETQYF.

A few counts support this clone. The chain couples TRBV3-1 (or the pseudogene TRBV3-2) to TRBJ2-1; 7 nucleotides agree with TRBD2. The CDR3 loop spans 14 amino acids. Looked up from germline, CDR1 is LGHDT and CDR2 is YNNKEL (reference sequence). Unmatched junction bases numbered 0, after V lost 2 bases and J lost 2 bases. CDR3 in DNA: TGTGCCAGCAGCCAAACTAGCGCCTACAATGAGCAGTTCTTC. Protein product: CASSQTSAYNEQFF.

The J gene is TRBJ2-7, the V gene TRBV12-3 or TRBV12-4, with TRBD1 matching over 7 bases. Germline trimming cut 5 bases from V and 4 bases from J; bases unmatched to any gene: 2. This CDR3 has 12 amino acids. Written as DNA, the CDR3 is TGTGCCAGCAGTGAACAGGGGTACGAGCAGTACTTC. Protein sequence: CASSEQGYEQYF.

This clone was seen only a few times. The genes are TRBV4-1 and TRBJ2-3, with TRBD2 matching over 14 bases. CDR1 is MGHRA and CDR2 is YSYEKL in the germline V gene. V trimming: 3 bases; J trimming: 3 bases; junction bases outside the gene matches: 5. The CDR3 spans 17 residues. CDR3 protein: CASSQDGLAGGTDTQYF. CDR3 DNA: TGCGCCAGCAGCCAGGACGGACTAGCGGGAGGTACAGATACGCAGTATTTT.

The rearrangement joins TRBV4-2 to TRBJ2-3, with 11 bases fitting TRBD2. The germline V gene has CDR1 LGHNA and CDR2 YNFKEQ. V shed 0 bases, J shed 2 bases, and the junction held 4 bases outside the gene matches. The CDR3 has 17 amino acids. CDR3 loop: CASSQDGTSGPTDTQYF. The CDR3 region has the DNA TGTGCCAGCAGCCAAGATGGGACTAGCGGCCCCACAGATACGCAGTATTTT.

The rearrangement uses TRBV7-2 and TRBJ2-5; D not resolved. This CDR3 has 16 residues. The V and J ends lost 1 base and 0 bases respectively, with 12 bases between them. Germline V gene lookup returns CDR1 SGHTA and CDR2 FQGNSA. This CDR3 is CASSLGSARYQETQYF. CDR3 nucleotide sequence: TGTGCCAGCAGCTTAGGTTCCGCTAGGTACCAAGAGACCCAGTACTTC.

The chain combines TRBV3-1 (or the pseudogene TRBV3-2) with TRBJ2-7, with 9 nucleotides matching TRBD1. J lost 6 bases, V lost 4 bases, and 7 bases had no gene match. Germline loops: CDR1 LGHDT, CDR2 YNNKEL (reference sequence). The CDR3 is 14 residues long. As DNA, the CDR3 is TGTGCCAGCAGCCTTCCGGGACAGGGTTTCGAGCAGTACTTC. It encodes CASSLPGQGFEQYF.

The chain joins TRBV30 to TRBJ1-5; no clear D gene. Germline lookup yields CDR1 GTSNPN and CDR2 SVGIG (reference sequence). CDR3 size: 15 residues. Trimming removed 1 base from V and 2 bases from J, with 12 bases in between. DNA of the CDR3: TGTGCCTGGAGTGGAGGAAGTTGGGGCAATCAGCCCCAGCATTTT. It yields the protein CAWSGGSWGNQPQHF.

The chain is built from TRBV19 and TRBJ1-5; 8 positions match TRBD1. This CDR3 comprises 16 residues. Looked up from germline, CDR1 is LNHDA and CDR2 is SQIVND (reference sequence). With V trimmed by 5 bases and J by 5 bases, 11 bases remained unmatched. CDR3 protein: CASSSRRGQRHQPQHF. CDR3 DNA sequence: TGTGCCAGTAGTTCACGCAGGGGGCAGCGACATCAGCCCCAGCATTTT.

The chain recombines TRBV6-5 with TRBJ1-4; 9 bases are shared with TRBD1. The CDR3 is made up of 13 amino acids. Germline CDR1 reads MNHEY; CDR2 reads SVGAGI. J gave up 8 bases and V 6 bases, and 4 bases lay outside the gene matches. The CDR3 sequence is CASRDRGFEKLFF. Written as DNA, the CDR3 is TGTGCCAGCAGGGACAGGGGATTCGAAAAACTGTTTTTT.

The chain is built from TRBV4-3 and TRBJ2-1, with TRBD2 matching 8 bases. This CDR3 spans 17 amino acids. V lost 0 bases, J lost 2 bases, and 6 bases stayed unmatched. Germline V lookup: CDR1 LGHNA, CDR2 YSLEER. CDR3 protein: CASSQERGEFTYNEQFF. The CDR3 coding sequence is TGCGCCAGCAGCCAAGAGCGGGGGGAATTTACCTACAATGAGCAGTTCTTC.

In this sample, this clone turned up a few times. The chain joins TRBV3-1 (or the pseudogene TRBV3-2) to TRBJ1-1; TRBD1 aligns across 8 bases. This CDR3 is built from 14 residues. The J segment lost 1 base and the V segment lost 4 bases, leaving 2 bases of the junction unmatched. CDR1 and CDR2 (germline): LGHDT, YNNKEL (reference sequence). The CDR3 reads CASSPDRGNTEAFF. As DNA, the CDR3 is TGTGCCAGCAGCCCCGACAGGGGGAACACTGAAGCTTTCTTT.

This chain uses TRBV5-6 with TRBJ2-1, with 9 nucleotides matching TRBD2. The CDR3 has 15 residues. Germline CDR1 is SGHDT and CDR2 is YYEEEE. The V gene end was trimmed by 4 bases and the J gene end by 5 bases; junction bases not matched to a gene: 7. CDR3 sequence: CASSPGTSYHNEQFF. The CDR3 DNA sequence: TGTGCCAGCAGCCCCGGGACTAGCTACCACAATGAGCAGTTCTTC.

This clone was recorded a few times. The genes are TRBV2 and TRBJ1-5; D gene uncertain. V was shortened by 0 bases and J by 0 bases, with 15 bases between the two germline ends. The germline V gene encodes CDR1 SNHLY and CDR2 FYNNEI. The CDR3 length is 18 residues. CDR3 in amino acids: CASSEARGGINSNQPQHF. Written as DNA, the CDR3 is TGTGCCAGCAGTGAAGCGCGAGGAGGGATAAATAGCAATCAGCCCCAGCATTTT.

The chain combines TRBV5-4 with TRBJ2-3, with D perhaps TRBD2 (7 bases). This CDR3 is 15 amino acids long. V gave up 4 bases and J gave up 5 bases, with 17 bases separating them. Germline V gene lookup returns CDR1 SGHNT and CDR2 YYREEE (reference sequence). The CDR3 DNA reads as TGTGCCAGCAGCCCCGGAGGGGGGGTTAAAGATACGCAGTATTTT. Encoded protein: CASSPGGGVKDTQYF.

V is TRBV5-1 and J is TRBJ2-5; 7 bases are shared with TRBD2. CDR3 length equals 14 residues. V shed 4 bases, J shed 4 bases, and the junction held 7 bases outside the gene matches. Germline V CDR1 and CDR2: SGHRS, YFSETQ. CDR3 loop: CASSDGLVGETQYF. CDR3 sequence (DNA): TGCGCCAGCAGCGACGGACTAGTAGGAGAGACCCAGTACTTC.